This T cell receptor (beta chain) was sequenced during a study of blood T cell repertoires in COVID-19. Study as a whole: Acute and convalescent COVID-19 samples came from the United States, Italy and Spain. PBMCs, B-cell-depleted T cells, or T cells were the source of the cDNA or gDNA that made up the material.

Repertoires were generated with immunoSEQ multiplex PCR, while TCRdb's copy carries only in-frame clones and drops some. The table lists tens of thousands of clones, under 85% of them singletons. The ends lost 2 bases at V and 7 bases at J; junction bases unmatched: 5. Germline loops: CDR1 SGHTA, CDR2 FQGTGA. The CDR3 covers 15 residues. The specimen sequenced was peripheral blood. This sequence joins TRBV7-3 and TRBJ2-1, with TRBD2 matching 10 bases. This TCR came from a woman over 75 with acute or convalescent COVID-19. This CDR3 reads CASSLYSGRLNEQFF. For the CDR3, the DNA is TGTGCCAGCAGCTTATATAGCGGGAGGCTGAATGAGCAGTTCTTC.